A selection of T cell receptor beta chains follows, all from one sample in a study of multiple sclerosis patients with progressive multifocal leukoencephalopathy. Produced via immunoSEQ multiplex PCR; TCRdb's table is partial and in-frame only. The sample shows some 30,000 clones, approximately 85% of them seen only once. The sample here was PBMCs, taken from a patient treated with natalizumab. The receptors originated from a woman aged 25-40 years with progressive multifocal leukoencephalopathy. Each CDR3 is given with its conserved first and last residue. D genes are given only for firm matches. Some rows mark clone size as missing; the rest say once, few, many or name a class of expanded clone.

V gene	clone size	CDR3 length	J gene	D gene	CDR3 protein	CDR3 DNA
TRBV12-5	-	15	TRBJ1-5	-	CASGSTEPGDQPQHF	TGTGCTAGTGGTTCCACAGAACCCGGGGATCAGCCCCAGCATTTT
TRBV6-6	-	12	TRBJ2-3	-	CASGVSPDTQYF	TGTGCCAGCGGGGTGTCGCCAGATACGCAGTATTTT
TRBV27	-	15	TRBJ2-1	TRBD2	CASRTSGDSYNEQFF	TGTGCCAGCCGGACTAGCGGGGACTCTTACAATGAGCAGTTCTTC
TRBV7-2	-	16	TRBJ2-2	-	CASSWYQGPNTGELFF	TGTGCCAGCAGCTGGTATCAGGGCCCGAACACCGGGGAGCTGTTTTTT
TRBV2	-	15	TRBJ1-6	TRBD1	CATDRTGNNNSPLHF	TGTGCCACCGATCGGACAGGGAATAATAATTCACCCCTCCACTTT
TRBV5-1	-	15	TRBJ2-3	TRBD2	CASSPTPGGPYTQYF	TGCGCCAGCAGCCCTACCCCGGGGGGACCATATACGCAGTATTTT
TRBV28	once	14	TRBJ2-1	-	CASSYREGNNEQFF	TGTGCCAGCAGTTACAGGGAGGGCAACAATGAGCAGTTCTTC
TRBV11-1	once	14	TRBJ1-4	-	CASSSRGAGEKLFF	TGTGCCAGCAGCTCGCGCGGGGCTGGGGAAAAACTGTTTTTT
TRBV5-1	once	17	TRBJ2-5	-	CASSLKGQFLLGETQYF	TGCGCCAGCAGCTTGAAAGGACAGTTCTTATTGGGAGAGACCCAGTACTTC
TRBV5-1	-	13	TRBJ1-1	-	CASSLPSGTEAFF	TGCGCCAGCAGCTTGCCTAGTGGCACTGAAGCTTTCTTT
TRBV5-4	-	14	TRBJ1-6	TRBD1	CASSVDRGNSPLHF	TGTGCCAGCAGCGTGGACAGGGGTAATTCACCCCTCCACTTT
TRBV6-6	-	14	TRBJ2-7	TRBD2	CASSPAGLAYEQYF	TGTGCCAGCAGTCCGGCGGGACTAGCCTACGAGCAGTACTTC
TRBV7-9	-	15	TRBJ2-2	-	CASSPRRTGTGELFF	TGTGCCAGCAGCCCAAGGAGGACCGGAACCGGGGAGCTGTTTTTT
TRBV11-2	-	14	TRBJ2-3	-	CASSLGNRGDTQYF	TGTGCCAGCAGCTTAGGAAACCGGGGGGATACGCAGTATTTT
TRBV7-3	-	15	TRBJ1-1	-	CASSLTPALNTEAFF	TGTGCCAGCAGCTTAACCCCGGCATTGAACACTGAAGCTTTCTTT
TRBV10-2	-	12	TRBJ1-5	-	CASSDNGQPQHF	TGCGCCAGCAGTGATAACGGTCAGCCCCAGCATTTT
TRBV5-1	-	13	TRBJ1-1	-	CASSLFGGTEAFF	TGCGCCAGCAGCTTGTTTGGGGGCACTGAAGCTTTCTTT
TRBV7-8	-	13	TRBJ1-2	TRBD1	CASSFRQGDGYTF	TGTGCCAGCAGCTTCCGACAGGGCGATGGCTACACCTTC
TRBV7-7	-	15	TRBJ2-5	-	CASSLAEASQETQYF	TGTGCCAGCAGCTTAGCGGAGGCTAGCCAGGAGACCCAGTACTTC
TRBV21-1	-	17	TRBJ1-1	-	CASSASRDRGRYGEAFF	TGTGCCAGCAGCGCGTCCCGGGACAGGGGGCGATACGGTGAAGCTTTCTTT
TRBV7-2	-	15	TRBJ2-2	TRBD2	CASTPPSGFTGELFF	TGTGCCAGCACCCCCCCTAGCGGGTTCACCGGGGAGCTGTTTTTT
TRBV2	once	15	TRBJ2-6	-	CAARGRSSGANVLTF	TGTGCCGCGAGGGGACGAAGCTCTGGGGCCAACGTCCTGACTTTC
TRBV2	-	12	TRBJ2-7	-	CARGGGPLEQYF	TGTGCCAGGGGAGGGGGTCCTCTCGAGCAGTACTTC
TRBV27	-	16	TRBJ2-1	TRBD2	CASTPRGTSGSNEQFF	TGTGCCAGCACCCCTAGGGGGACTAGCGGTTCCAATGAGCAGTTCTTC
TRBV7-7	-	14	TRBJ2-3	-	CASSPAGLSGTQYF	TGTGCTAGCAGCCCGGCGGGACTCTCGGGGACGCAGTATTTT